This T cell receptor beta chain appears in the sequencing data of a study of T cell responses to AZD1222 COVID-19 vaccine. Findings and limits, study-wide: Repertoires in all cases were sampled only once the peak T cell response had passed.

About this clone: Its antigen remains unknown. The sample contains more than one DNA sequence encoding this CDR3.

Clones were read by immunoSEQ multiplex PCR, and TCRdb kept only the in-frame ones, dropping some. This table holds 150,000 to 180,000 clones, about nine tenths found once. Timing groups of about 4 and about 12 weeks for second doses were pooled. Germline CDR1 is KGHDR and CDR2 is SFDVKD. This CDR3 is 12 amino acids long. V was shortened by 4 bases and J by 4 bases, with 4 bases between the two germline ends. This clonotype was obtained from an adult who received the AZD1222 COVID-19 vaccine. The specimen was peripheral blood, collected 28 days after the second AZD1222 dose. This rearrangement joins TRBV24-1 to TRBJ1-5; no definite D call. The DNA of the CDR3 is TGTGCCACCAGTGACACGAATCAGCCCCAGCATTTT. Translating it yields CATSDTNQPQHF.